A single sample is the source of the 13 T cell receptor beta chains below, sequenced in a study of control samples from healthy donors and cancer patients. Clones were read by immunoSEQ multiplex PCR, and TCRdb kept only the in-frame ones, dropping some. This table holds about 410,000 clones, 75% to 95% found once. The sequenced sample consisted of PBMCs. These receptors all stem from a man aged 40-50 years with head and neck cancer.

V is TRBV10-3 and J is TRBJ1-4; 7 bases fit TRBD1. J gave up 7 bases and V 6 bases, and 11 bases lay outside the gene matches. Germline V gives CDR1 ENHRY, CDR2 SYGVKD. The CDR3 extends over 15 amino acids. The CDR3 loop is CAIRPDREGSEKLFF. In DNA, the CDR3 is TGTGCCATCAGGCCTGACAGGGAAGGGAGTGAAAAACTGTTTTTT.

This chain uses TRBV12-3 or TRBV12-4 with TRBJ1-5, with D perhaps TRBD1 (5 bases). V gave up 3 bases and J gave up 6 bases, with 9 bases separating them. The CDR3 extends over 13 amino acids. As DNA, the CDR3 is TGTGCCAGCAGTTTGGGGGAGATTCAGCCCCAGCATTTT. Amino acid sequence: CASSLGEIQPQHF.

The chain uses TRBV15 and TRBJ1-4; possibly TRBD1 for D (6 bases). The CDR3 is 16 residues long. Germline CDR1 LNHNV, CDR2 YYDKDF (reference sequence). The V end was cut by 4 bases, the J end by 5 bases, with 17 bases between. As DNA, the CDR3 is TGTGCCACCAGCACACGCTCAGGACAGCCAAATGAAAAACTGTTTTTT. Encoded protein: CATSTRSGQPNEKLFF.

This sequence joins TRBV7-9 and TRBJ2-7; D is unresolved. Trimming took 8 bases from V and 6 from J, leaving 17 bases between them. The germline CDR1 and CDR2 sequences are SEHNR and FQNEAQ (reference sequence). The CDR3 is 13 amino acids. The CDR3, as DNA: TGTGCCAGCCCCGGCGCGGTCTCTGGCGAGCAGTACTTC. This sequence encodes CASPGAVSGEQYF.

The chain has TRBV5-6 and TRBJ1-6; no reliable D call. This CDR3 comprises 13 residues. Germline V lookup: CDR1 SGHDT, CDR2 YYEEEE. Between the trimmed V and J ends, which lost 6 bases and 7 bases, there was a span of 11 bases. As DNA, the CDR3 is TGTGCCAGCACCGTGCGGAGAAATTCACCCCTCCACTTT. Translated, it gives CASTVRRNSPLHF.

V is TRBV4-1 and J is TRBJ1-2, with 10 nucleotides matching TRBD1. V lost 2 bases to trimming and J lost 8 bases; unmatched junction nucleotides: 8. The length of the CDR3 is 15 residues. Germline lookup yields CDR1 MGHRA and CDR2 YSYEKL. The CDR3 loop reads CASSQFPGTGDGYTF. The CDR3 DNA is TGCGCCAGCAGCCAATTCCCCGGGACAGGGGACGGCTACACCTTC.

V and J are TRBV6-4 and TRBJ2-1, with 10 bases that match TRBD2. J was trimmed by 8 bases and V by 10 bases; bases with no gene match: 8. The CDR3 totals 13 residues. The germline CDR1 and CDR2 sequences are MRHNA and SNTAGT. The CDR3 reads CAIPGLAFDEQFF. The CDR3 DNA follows: TGTGCCATACCGGGACTAGCGTTTGATGAGCAGTTCTTC.

DNA of the CDR3: TGCGCCAGCAGCTTGCAACAGGGTAACGAGCAGTACTTC. Amino acids: CASSLQQGNEQYF. The gene calls are TRBV5-1 and TRBJ2-7, with D possibly being TRBD1 (6 bases). Germline assignment: CDR1 SGHRS and CDR2 YFSETQ. The length of the CDR3 is 13 residues. Deletions cut 1 base from V and 5 bases from J, with 10 bases between. The entire variable domain, with the rest obtained from reference TRBV5-1 and TRBJ2-7, is as follows: KAGVTQTPRYLIKTRGQQVTLSCSPISGHRSVSWYQQTPGQGLQFLFEYFSETQRNKGNFPGRFSGRQFSNSRSEMNVSTLELGDSALYLCASSLQQGNEQYFGPGTRLTVT.

This clone was observed a single time. The rearrangement joins TRBV3-1 (or the pseudogene TRBV3-2) to TRBJ1-2; D remains ambiguous. The germline CDR1 and CDR2 sequences are LGHDT and YNNKEL (reference sequence). V was cut by 2 bases and J by 4 bases, with 14 bases left in between. The CDR3 spans 15 residues. The CDR3 sequence: CASSQFRVRGYGYTF. The CDR3 DNA is TGTGCCAGCAGCCAATTTCGGGTCCGCGGCTATGGCTACACCTTC.

V and J are TRBV11-2 and TRBJ2-5, with 8 nucleotides matching TRBD2. This CDR3 spans 17 amino acids. Germline CDR1 SGHAT, CDR2 FQNNGV. V was pared by 1 base and J by 2 bases, with 9 bases of the junction left unmatched. CDR3 nucleotides: TGTGCCAGCAGCTTAGGGTCATTCGCGGGGGGTCAAGAGACCCAGTACTTC. This gives the protein CASSLGSFAGGQETQYF.

V gene TRBV6-5 combines with J gene TRBJ1-2; tentatively, D is TRBD1 (6 bases). Germline V gene sequence: CDR1 MNHEY, CDR2 SVGAGI. The CDR3 extends over 14 amino acids. V was trimmed by 0 bases and J by 4 bases, leaving 9 bases between them. CDR3 residues: CASSYSGGIYGYTF. CDR3 nucleotides: TGTGCCAGCAGTTACTCAGGGGGAATCTATGGCTACACCTTC.

The chain has TRBV19 and TRBJ1-1; possible D gene TRBD1, 6 bases. The CDR3 runs to 15 residues. Between the trimmed V and J ends, which lost 1 base and 1 base, there was a span of 10 bases. Germline assignment: CDR1 LNHDA and CDR2 SQIVND (reference sequence). This chain's CDR3 is CASSIGDTQNTEAFF. CDR3 nucleotide sequence: TGTGCCAGTAGTATAGGGGACACCCAGAACACTGAAGCTTTCTTT.

For this clone: This sample also contains other DNA sequences that code for the same CDR3. V gene TRBV27 combines with J gene TRBJ1-1; 8 bases are a match to TRBD1. The V and J ends lost 8 bases and 2 bases, in that order; junction bases with no gene match: 4. The CDR3 spans 13 residues. Germline CDR1 and CDR2: MNHEY and SMNVEV (reference sequence). The CDR3 loop reads CASRDRGNTEAFF. Written as DNA, the CDR3 is TGTGCCAGCCGTGACAGGGGTAACACTGAAGCTTTCTTT.